The source of this T cell receptor (beta chain) is a study of blood T cell repertoires in COVID-19. Only a few counts were recorded for this clone. Clones were read by immunoSEQ multiplex PCR, and TCRdb kept only the in-frame ones, dropping some. The repertoire includes 100,000 to 150,000 clones, 65% to 90% of them detected once, and under 7% sits in the top ten. Germline V lookup: CDR1 LGHDT, CDR2 YNNKEL (reference sequence). This CDR3 is 14 amino acids long. Trimming removed 1 base from V and 7 bases from J, with 11 bases in between. The receptor was isolated from a man older than 75 with active or convalescent COVID-19. V is TRBV3-1 (or the pseudogene TRBV3-2) and J is TRBJ2-1, with D tentatively TRBD2 (6 bases). The specimen was peripheral blood. The CDR3 region is CASSQGLRENEQFF. The CDR3 DNA reads TGTGCCAGCAGCCAAGGCCTCCGGGAGAATGAGCAGTTCTTC.